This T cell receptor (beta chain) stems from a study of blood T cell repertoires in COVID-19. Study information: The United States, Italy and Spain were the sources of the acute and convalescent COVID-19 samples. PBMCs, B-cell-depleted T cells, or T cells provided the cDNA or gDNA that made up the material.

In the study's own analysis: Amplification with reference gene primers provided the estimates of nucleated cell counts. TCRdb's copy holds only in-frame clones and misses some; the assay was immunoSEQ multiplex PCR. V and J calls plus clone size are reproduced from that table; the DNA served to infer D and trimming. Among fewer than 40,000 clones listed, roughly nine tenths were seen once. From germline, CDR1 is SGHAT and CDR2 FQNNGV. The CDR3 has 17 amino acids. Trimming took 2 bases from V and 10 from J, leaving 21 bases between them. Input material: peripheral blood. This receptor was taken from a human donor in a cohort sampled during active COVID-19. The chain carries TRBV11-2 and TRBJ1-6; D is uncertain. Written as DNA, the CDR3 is TGTGCCAGCAGCTTACGGGGAGGTGGAGGGATTTACTCACCCCTCCACTTT. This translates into CASSLRGGGGIYSPLHF. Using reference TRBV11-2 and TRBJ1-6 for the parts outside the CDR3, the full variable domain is EAGVAQSPRYKIIEKRQSVAFWCNPISGHATLYWYQQILGQGPKLLIQFQNNGVVDDSQLPKDRFSAERLKGVDSTLKIQPAKLEDSAVYLCASSLRGGGGIYSPLHFGNGTRLTVT.